Below are 16 T cell receptor beta chains sequenced from a single sample in a study of blood T cell repertoires in COVID-19. Libraries were prepared by immunoSEQ multiplex PCR; TCRdb keeps only in-frame clonotypes and omits some of them. The table lists approximately 230,000 clones, around 80% of them singletons. The sequenced material came from peripheral blood. Every receptor here comes from a man aged 80 or over with acute or convalescent COVID-19.

The V gene is TRBV3-1 (or the pseudogene TRBV3-2), the J gene TRBJ1-4, with D uncertain. CDR1 and CDR2 (germline): LGHDT, YNNKEL (reference sequence). Between the trimmed V and J ends, which lost 4 bases and 11 bases, there was a span of 11 bases. CDR3 length equals 12 residues. Written as DNA, the CDR3 is TGTGCCAGCAGCCGAGCAGACGGGAAACTGTTTTTT. It is translated as CASSRADGKLFF.

In DNA form, the CDR3 reads TGCGCCAGCAGTGAGTCCGGTAGCTCCTACGAGCAGTACTTC. Translating gives CASSESGSSYEQYF. This rearrangement joins TRBV10-1 to TRBJ2-7; no firm D call. The germline gives CDR1 WNHNN, CDR2 SYGVQD (reference sequence). V lost 0 bases and J 0 bases, leaving 6 bases between the germline ends. This CDR3 is 14 amino acids long.

The CDR3 loop reads CASRRLAGEETQYF. The CDR3, as DNA: TGCGCCAGCAGGCGTCTAGCGGGAGAAGAGACCCAGTACTTC. The chain uses TRBV5-1 and TRBJ2-5; TRBD2 agrees at 10 bases. Germline V lookup: CDR1 SGHRS, CDR2 YFSETQ. V shed 5 bases and J 3 bases; nucleotides not matched to a gene: 4. CDR3 length: 14 amino acids.

V is TRBV19 and J is TRBJ2-5, with a tentative D call TRBD1 (5 bases). CDR3 length equals 14 residues. The V and J ends lost 3 bases and 5 bases respectively, with 13 bases between them. Germline-derived CDR1 and CDR2 are LNHDA and SQIVND (reference sequence). CDR3 residues: CASSIGGAVETQYF. The CDR3 DNA is TGTGCCAGTAGTATCGGTGGGGCCGTGGAGACCCAGTACTTC.

This clone occurred a few times. The gene calls are TRBV12-3 or TRBV12-4 and TRBJ2-3; 7 nucleotides align to TRBD1. Trimming at V came to 6 bases and at J to 3 bases, leaving 3 bases not matched to a gene. This CDR3 has 13 amino acids. DNA for the CDR3: TGTGCCAGCAGGCCGACAGGGACAGATACGCAGTATTTT. Protein product: CASRPTGTDTQYF.

The chain recombines TRBV21-1 with TRBJ2-7; whether TRBD1, the table's D call, matches the DNA was not checked. TRBV21-1 is flagged as a pseudogene. This CDR3 comprises 10 residues. The CDR3 bases are TGTGCCAGCCCAGGCTACGAGCAGTACTTC. It encodes CASPGYEQYF.

This clone appeared a single time. The CDR3 sequence is CASSIQGISDEQYF. The DNA of the CDR3 is TGTGCCAGTAGTATCCAAGGGATTAGCGACGAGCAGTACTTC. The rearrangement joins TRBV19 to TRBJ2-7; possibly TRBD2 for D (5 bases). Germline values: CDR1 LNHDA, CDR2 SQIVND (reference sequence). CDR3 length equals 14 residues. V dropped 3 bases and J dropped 5 bases, with 14 bases sitting between them.

This clone was observed a handful of times. V is TRBV4-2 and J is TRBJ2-7, with a possible D match to TRBD1 (7 bases). CDR1 is LGHNA, CDR2 YNFKEQ, per germline. V was cut by 2 bases and J by 4 bases, with 15 bases left in between. CDR3 length equals 15 residues. This CDR3 is CASSQSAGTAYEQYF. The DNA for the CDR3 is TGTGCCAGCAGCCAAAGCGCGGGGACAGCATACGAGCAGTACTTC.

The chain combines TRBV10-3 with TRBJ1-1, with D possibly matching TRBD1 (6 bases). This CDR3 is 14 amino acids long. Trimming left V 2 bases short and J 1 base short, with 8 bases between. Germline V gene lookup returns CDR1 ENHRY and CDR2 SYGVKD. The DNA for the CDR3 is TGTGCCATCAGTGAGGACAGGACGAACACTGAAGCTTTCTTT. It specifies CAISEDRTNTEAFF.

This chain links TRBV14 with TRBJ2-1; tentative D call: TRBD1 (7 bases). Per germline, CDR1 SGHDN and CDR2 FVKESK. The ends were cut back, 4 bases at V and 4 bases at J, with 11 bases in the middle. CDR3 length: 14 amino acids. DNA of the CDR3: TGTGCCAGCAGCCCCAGGGGGGTATACAATGAGCAGTTCTTC. It translates to CASSPRGVYNEQFF.

V gene TRBV5-6 combines with J gene TRBJ2-7; TRBD1 is a possible D gene (5 bases). Trimming shortened V by 9 bases and J by 4 bases, and 20 bases separated the two germline ends. Germline values: CDR1 SGHDT, CDR2 YYEEEE. This CDR3 spans 14 amino acids. CDR3 sequence reads: CAIYAGPSGYEQYF. CDR3 bases: TGTGCCATTTATGCAGGGCCCTCCGGGTACGAGCAGTACTTC. Filled out from reference TRBV5-6 and TRBJ2-7, the complete variable domain reads DAGVTQSPTHLIKTRGQQVTLRCSPKSGHDTVSWYQQALGQGPQFIFQYYEEEERQRGNFPDRFSGHQFPNYSSELNVNALLLGDSALYLCAIYAGPSGYEQYFGPGTRLTVT.

The CDR3 loop is CSVEGQDGANVLTF. The CDR3 region has the DNA TGCAGCGTTGAGGGACAGGACGGGGCCAACGTCCTGACTTTC. J is TRBJ2-6 and V is TRBV29-1, with 8 bases aligning to TRBD1. Germline CDR1 is SQVTM and CDR2 is ANQGSEA. Germline trimming cut 3 bases from V and 4 bases from J; bases unmatched to any gene: 2. The CDR3 extends over 14 amino acids. The entire variable domain, with the rest obtained from reference TRBV29-1 and TRBJ2-6, is as follows: SAVISQKPSRDICQRGTSLTIQCQVDSQVTMMFWYRQQPGQSLTLIATANQGSEATYESGFVIDKFPISRPNLTFSTLTVSNMSPEDSSIYLCSVEGQDGANVLTFGAGSRLTVL.

This clone was seen only a few times. The rearrangement uses TRBV3-1 (or the pseudogene TRBV3-2) and TRBJ1-2; D call uncertain. The CDR3 length is 15 residues. Between the trimmed V and J ends, which lost 1 base and 4 bases, there was a span of 13 bases. CDR1 is LGHDT, CDR2 YNNKEL, per germline (reference sequence). The CDR3 is CASSQVRGYGYGYTF. DNA of the CDR3: TGTGCCAGCAGCCAAGTGCGCGGCTATGGCTATGGCTACACCTTC.

The chain carries TRBV27 and TRBJ2-1; 12 bases are a match to TRBD2. Germline lookup yields CDR1 MNHEY and CDR2 SMNVEV (reference sequence). Trimming at V came to 7 bases and at J to 2 bases, leaving 3 bases not matched to a gene. The CDR3 has 15 amino acids. CDR3 sequence reads: CASTPSGRAYNEQFF. CDR3 sequence (DNA): TGTGCCAGCACCCCTAGCGGGAGGGCCTACAATGAGCAGTTCTTC.

The chain recombines TRBV7-8 with TRBJ2-7, with 12 bases aligning to TRBD2. V trimming: 0 bases; J trimming: 6 bases; junction bases outside the gene matches: 9. The CDR3 length is 17 residues. Germline CDR1 SGHVS, CDR2 FQNEAQ. The CDR3 protein is CASSLARLAGGRSEQYF. DNA of the CDR3: TGTGCCAGCAGCTTAGCGAGGCTAGCGGGAGGGAGAAGCGAGCAGTACTTC.

This sequence joins TRBV13 and TRBJ1-1; 8 positions agree with TRBD1. V shed 3 bases, J shed 3 bases, and the junction held 6 bases outside the gene matches. Germline assignment: CDR1 PRHDT and CDR2 FYEKMQ (reference sequence). The CDR3 runs to 15 residues. The CDR3 DNA sequence: TGTGCCAGCAGCTTGTTAGGGACAGGTGACACTGAAGCTTTCTTT. This sequence encodes CASSLLGTGDTEAFF.